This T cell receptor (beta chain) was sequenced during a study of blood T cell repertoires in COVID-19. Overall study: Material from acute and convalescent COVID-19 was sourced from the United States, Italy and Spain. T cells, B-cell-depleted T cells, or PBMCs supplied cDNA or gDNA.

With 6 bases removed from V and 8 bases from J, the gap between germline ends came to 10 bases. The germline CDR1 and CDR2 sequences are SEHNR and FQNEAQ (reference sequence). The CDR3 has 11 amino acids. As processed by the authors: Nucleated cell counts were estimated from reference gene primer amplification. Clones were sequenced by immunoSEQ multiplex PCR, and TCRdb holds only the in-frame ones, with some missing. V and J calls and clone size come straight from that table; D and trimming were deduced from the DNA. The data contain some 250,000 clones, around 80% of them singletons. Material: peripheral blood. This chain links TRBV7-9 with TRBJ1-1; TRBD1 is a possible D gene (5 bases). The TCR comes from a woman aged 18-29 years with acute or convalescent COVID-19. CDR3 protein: CASSSSGEAFF. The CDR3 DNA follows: TGTGCCAGCAGTTCGTCAGGGGAAGCTTTCTTT.